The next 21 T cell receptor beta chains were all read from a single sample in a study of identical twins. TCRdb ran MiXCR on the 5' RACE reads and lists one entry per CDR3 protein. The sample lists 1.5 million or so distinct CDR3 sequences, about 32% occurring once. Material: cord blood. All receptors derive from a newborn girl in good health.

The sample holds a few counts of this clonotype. CDR3 nucleotides: TGCAGTGCTAGCCGGACTAGCGGGAGGCCAGATACGCAGTATTTT. Translation gives CSASRTSGRPDTQYF. The chain carries TRBV20-1 and TRBJ2-3; 14 bases match TRBD2. This CDR3 contains 15 residues. Germline V lookup: CDR1 DFQATT, CDR2 SNEGSKA (reference sequence). V lost 3 bases to trimming and J lost 4 bases; unmatched junction nucleotides: 3.

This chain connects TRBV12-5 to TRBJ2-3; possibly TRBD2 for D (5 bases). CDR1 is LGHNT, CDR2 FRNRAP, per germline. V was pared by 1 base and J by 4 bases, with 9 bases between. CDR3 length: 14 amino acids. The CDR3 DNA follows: TGTGCTAGTGGTTTGGGAGGGCGGGCAGATACGCAGTATTTT. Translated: CASGLGGRADTQYF.

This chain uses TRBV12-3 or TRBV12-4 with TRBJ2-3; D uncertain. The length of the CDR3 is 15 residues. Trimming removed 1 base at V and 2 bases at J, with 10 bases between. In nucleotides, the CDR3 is TGTGCCAGCAGTTTAGAGGAACCATACACAGATACGCAGTATTTT. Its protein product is CASSLEEPYTDTQYF.

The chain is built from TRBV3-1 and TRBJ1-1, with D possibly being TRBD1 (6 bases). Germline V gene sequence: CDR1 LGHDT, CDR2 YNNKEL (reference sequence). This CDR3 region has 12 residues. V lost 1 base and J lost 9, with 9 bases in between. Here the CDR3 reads CASSQGTAKAFF. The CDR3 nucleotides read TGTGCCAGCAGCCAAGGGACAGCCAAAGCTTTCTTT. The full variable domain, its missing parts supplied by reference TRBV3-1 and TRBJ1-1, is DTAVSQTPKYLVTQMGNDKSIKCEQNLGHDTMYWYKQDSKKFLKIMFSYNNKELIINETVPNRFSPKSPDKAHLNLHINSLELGDSAVYFCASSQGTAKAFFGQGTRLTVV.

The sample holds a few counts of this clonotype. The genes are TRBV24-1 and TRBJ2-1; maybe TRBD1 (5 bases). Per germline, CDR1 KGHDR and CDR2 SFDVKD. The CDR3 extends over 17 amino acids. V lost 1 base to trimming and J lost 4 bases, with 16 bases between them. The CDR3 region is CATSDFSGHLTYNEQFF. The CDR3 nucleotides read TGTGCCACCAGTGATTTTTCTGGACACCTAACATACAATGAGCAGTTCTTC.

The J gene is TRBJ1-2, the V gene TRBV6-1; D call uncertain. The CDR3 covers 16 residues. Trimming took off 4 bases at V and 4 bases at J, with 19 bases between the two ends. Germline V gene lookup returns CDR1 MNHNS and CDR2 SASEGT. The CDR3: CASSGSLGNYSYGYTF. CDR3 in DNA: TGTGCCAGCAGTGGGTCCCTTGGTAATTATTCCTATGGCTACACCTTC.

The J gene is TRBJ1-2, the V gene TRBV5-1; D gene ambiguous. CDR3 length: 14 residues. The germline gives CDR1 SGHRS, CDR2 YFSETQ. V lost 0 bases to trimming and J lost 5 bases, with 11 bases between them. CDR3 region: CASSLGAVGYGYTF. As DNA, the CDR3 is TGCGCCAGCAGCTTGGGGGCAGTTGGTTATGGCTACACCTTC.

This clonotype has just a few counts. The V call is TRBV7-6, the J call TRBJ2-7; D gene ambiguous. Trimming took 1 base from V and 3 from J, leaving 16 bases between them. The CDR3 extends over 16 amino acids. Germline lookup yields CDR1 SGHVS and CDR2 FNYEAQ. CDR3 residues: CASSLGQPMDGYEQYF. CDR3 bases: TGTGCCAGCAGCTTAGGTCAACCCATGGACGGCTACGAGCAGTACTTC.

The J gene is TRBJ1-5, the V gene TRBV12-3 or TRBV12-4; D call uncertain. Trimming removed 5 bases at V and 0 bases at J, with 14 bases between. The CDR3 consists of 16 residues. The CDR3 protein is CASSLRPIYSNQPQHF. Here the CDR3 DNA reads TGTGCCAGCAGTCTTCGGCCCATCTATAGCAATCAGCCCCAGCATTTT.

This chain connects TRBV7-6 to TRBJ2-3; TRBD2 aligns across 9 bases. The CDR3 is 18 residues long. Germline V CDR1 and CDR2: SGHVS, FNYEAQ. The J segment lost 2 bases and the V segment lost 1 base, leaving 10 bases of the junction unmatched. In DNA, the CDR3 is TGTGCCAGCAGCTTAGTGGGACTAGCCCGAGCGATCACAGATACGCAGTATTTT. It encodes CASSLVGLARAITDTQYF.

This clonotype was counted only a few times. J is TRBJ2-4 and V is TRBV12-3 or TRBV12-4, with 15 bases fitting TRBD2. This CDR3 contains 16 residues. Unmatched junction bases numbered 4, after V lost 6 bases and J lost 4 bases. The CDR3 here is CASSDGTSGRKNIQYF. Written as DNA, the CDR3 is TGTGCCAGCAGCGACGGGACTAGCGGGAGGAAAAACATTCAGTACTTC.

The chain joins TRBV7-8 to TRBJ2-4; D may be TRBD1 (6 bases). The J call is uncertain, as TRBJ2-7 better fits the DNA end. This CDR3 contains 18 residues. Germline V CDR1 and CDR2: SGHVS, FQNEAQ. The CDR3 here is CASSLAPFSGATNYEQYF. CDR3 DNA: TGTGCCAGCAGCTTAGCCCCCTTCTCAGGGGCGACTAACTACGAGCAGTACTTC.

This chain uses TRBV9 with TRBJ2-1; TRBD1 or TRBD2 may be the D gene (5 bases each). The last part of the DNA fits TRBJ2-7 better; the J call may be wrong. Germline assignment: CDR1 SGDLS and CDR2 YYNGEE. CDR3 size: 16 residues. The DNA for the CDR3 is TGTGCCAGCAGCGTAGTAATTGGGACGGATTTCAATGAGCAGTACTTC. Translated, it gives CASSVVIGTDFNEQYF.

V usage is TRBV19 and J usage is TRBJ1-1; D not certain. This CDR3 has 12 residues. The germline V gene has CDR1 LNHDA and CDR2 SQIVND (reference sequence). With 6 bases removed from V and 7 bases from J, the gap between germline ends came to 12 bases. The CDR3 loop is CASRRGRFEAFF. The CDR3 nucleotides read TGTGCCAGTAGACGAGGACGGTTTGAAGCTTTCTTT.

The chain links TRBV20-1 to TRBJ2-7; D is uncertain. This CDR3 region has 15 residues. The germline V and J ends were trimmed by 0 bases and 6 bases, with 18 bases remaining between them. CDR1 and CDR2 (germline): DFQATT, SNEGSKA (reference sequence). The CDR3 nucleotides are TGCAGTGCTAGAGATCCAGCTTCCGTTCTGAGCGAGCAGTACTTC. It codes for CSARDPASVLSEQYF.

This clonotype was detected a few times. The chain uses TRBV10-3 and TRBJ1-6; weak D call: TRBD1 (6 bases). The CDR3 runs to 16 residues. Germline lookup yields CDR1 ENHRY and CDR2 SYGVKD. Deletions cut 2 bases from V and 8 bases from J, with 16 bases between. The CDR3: CAISERPGQPDSPLHF. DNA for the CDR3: TGTGCCATCAGTGAGCGCCCCGGACAGCCGGATTCACCCCTCCACTTT.

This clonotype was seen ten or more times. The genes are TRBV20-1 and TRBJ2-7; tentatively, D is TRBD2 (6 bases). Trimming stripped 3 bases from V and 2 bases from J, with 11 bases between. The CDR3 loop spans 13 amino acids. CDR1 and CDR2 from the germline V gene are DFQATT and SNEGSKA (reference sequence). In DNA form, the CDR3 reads TGCAGTGCTAGCGGACTAATTCCCTACGAGCAGTACTTC. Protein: CSASGLIPYEQYF.

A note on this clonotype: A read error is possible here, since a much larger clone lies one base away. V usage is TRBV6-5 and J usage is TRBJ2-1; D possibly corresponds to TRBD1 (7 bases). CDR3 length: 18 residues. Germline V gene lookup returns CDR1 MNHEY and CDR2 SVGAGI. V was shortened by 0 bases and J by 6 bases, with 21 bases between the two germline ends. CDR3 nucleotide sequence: TGTGCCAGCAGTTACTCGATTGGAGGGGGCGGTCCACTCAATGAGCAGTTCTTC. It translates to CASSYSIGGGGPLNEQFF.

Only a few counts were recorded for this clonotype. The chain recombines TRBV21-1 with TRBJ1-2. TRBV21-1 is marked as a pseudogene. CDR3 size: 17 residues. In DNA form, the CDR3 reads TGTGCCAGCAGCAAACGGCGCTCCTCTTTCAGGAACTATGGCTACACCTTC. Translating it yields CASSKRRSSFRNYGYTF.

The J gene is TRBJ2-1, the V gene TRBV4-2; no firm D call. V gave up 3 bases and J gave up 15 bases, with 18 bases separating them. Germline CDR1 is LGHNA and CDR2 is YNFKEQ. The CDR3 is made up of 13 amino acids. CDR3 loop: CASSQPSYQELFF. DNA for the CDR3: TGTGCCAGCAGCCAGCCCAGCTACCAGGAATTGTTCTTC.

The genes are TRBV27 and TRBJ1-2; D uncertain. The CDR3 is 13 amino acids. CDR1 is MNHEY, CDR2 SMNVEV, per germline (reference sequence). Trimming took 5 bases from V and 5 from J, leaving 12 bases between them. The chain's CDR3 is CASSPTESYGYTF. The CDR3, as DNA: TGTGCCAGCAGTCCGACTGAATCGTATGGCTACACCTTC.